These 26 T cell receptor beta chains share one sample of origin, sequenced in a study of a mutant IDH1 vaccine in newly diagnosed glioma. These receptors are not linked to any known antigen. The time point denotes: week 23, last vaccination. Vaccine doses each comprised 300 ug of mutant IDH1 20-mer peptide, with topical imiquimod. The table came from immunoSEQ multiplex PCR; TCRdb's copy has only in-frame clones and leaves some out. The sample shows around 56,000 clones, 80% to 90% of them seen only once. The sample here was PBMCs, taken from a glioma patient whose treatment included an IDH1 peptide vaccine. These receptors were collected from a woman between 35 and 50 years old with glioma. Some clones in this sample may be carry-over from other donors' samples.

The chain has TRBV2 and TRBJ2-3; D is uncertain. CDR1 and CDR2 from the germline V gene are SNHLY and FYNNEI. V was pared by 7 bases and J by 7 bases, with 9 bases between. The CDR3 is made up of 11 amino acids. DNA of the CDR3: TGTGCCAGCAAATCCTATAATACGCAGTATTTT. Encoded protein: CASKSYNTQYF.

V usage is TRBV18 and J usage is TRBJ1-6, with a weak D call TRBD1 (6 bases). The germline V gene encodes CDR1 KGHSH and CDR2 LQKENI. The CDR3 covers 14 residues. With 3 bases removed from V and 7 bases from J, the gap between germline ends came to 10 bases. The CDR3 spells CASSPGGPNSPLHF. CDR3 DNA: TGTGCCAGCTCACCGGGGGGCCCCAATTCACCCCTCCACTTT.

This rearrangement joins TRBV9 to TRBJ1-6; maybe TRBD1 (6 bases). Trimming removed 1 base from V and 5 bases from J, with 19 bases in between. CDR1 is SGDLS and CDR2 is YYNGEE in the germline V gene. This CDR3 contains 18 residues. CDR3: CASSVSGDTSFHNSPLHF. In DNA, the CDR3 is TGTGCCAGCAGCGTATCAGGGGATACCTCCTTTCATAATTCACCCCTCCACTTT.

In nucleotides, the CDR3 is TGTGCCTGGAGTGAAGCTTTCTTT. As protein: CAWSEAFF. This rearrangement joins TRBV30 to TRBJ1-1, with D hard to call. Germline V gives CDR1 GTSNPN, CDR2 SVGIG (reference sequence). V was cut by 1 base and J by 9 bases, with 0 bases left in between. The CDR3 covers 8 residues.

DNA of the CDR3: TGCGCCAGCAGCTTGACCACGGGACAGCAAGTAATGAACACTGAAGCTTTCTTT. Its protein product is CASSLTTGQQVMNTEAFF. The rearrangement links TRBV5-1 to TRBJ1-1; 7 nucleotides line up with TRBD1. The CDR3 is 18 amino acids. The V segment lost 1 base and the J segment 0 bases; nucleotides outside the gene matches: 12. The germline V gene has CDR1 SGHRS and CDR2 YFSETQ.

The chain links TRBV6-5 to TRBJ2-4; possibly TRBD1 for D (5 bases). This CDR3 comprises 15 residues. Germline V CDR1 and CDR2: MNHEY, SVGAGI. V dropped 6 bases and J dropped 0 bases, with 12 bases sitting between them. The CDR3 region is CASSPGAGAKNIQYF. The DNA of the CDR3 is TGTGCCAGCAGCCCTGGGGCCGGAGCCAAAAACATTCAGTACTTC.

The rearrangement links TRBV6-1 to TRBJ2-7; possibly TRBD1 or TRBD2 for D (6 bases each). The CDR3 sequence is 15 residues long. Germline values: CDR1 MNHNS, CDR2 SASEGT. V lost 7 bases and J lost 1, with 17 bases in between. The CDR3, as DNA: TGTGCCAGCAAAGAGACAGGAGGGAGGTCCTACGAGCAGTACTTC. As protein: CASKETGGRSYEQYF.

CDR3 region: CASSQAWGVGGSYGYTF. CDR3 in DNA: TGCGCCAGCAGCCAGGCGTGGGGGGTAGGGGGGAGCTATGGCTACACCTTC. V and J are TRBV4-3 and TRBJ1-2; D possibly corresponds to TRBD1 (6 bases). V lost 3 bases and J lost 4, with 21 bases in between. Germline-derived CDR1 and CDR2 are LGHNA and YSLEER. This CDR3 comprises 17 residues.

This clone was observed once. The chain has TRBV9 and TRBJ1-2; D might be TRBD1 (5 bases). The CDR3 runs 13 residues. Germline lookup yields CDR1 SGDLS and CDR2 YYNGEE. Trimming left V 3 bases short and J 4 bases short, with 10 bases between. In DNA, the CDR3 is TGTGCCAGCAGCGCCTCGACAGTCTATGGCTACACCTTC. Residues: CASSASTVYGYTF. Filled out from reference TRBV9 and TRBJ1-2, the complete variable domain reads DSGVTQTPKHLITATGQRVTLRCSPRSGDLSVYWYQQSLDQGLQFLIQYYNGEERAKGNILERFSAQQFPDLHSELNLSSLELGDSALYFCASSASTVYGYTFGSGTRLTVV.

This clone was recorded only once. The V call is TRBV5-1, the J call TRBJ1-2, with 7 bases lining up with TRBD1. CDR1 SGHRS and CDR2 YFSETQ come from the germline V gene. Unmatched junction bases numbered 6, after V lost 3 bases and J lost 1 base. The CDR3 extends over 15 amino acids. The CDR3 is CASSSRGPINYGYTF. CDR3 sequence (DNA): TGCGCCAGCAGCTCGAGGGGGCCCATTAACTATGGCTACACCTTC.

The chain links TRBV10-3 to TRBJ2-3, with TRBD2 matching over 10 bases. CDR1 ENHRY and CDR2 SYGVKD come from the germline V gene. The junction had 6 bases not matched to a gene; V was cut back by 4 bases and J by 2 bases. The CDR3 spans 16 residues. CDR3 bases: TGTGCCATCAGTGGGCTTAGCGGGGGGTCCACAGATACGCAGTATTTT. Protein: CAISGLSGGSTDTQYF.

V and J are TRBV5-1 and TRBJ1-2, with 8 bases that match TRBD1. The V segment lost 0 bases and the J segment 6 bases; nucleotides outside the gene matches: 4. Germline V CDR1 and CDR2: SGHRS, YFSETQ. This CDR3 is built from 14 residues. The CDR3 region is CASSLDGQGHGYTF. The CDR3 coding sequence is TGCGCCAGCAGCTTGGATGGACAGGGTCATGGCTACACCTTC.

The rearrangement uses TRBV7-2 and TRBJ2-2, with TRBD1 matching over 7 bases. From germline, CDR1 is SGHTA and CDR2 FQGNSA. The CDR3 has 17 amino acids. J was trimmed by 3 bases and V by 3 bases; bases with no gene match: 10. The CDR3 sequence: CASSLDRQGSDTGELFF. DNA for the CDR3: TGTGCCAGCAGCTTGGATCGACAGGGCTCAGACACCGGGGAGCTGTTTTTT.

The genes are TRBV5-6 and TRBJ1-2, with 7 bases lining up with TRBD1. The CDR3 is 13 residues long. CDR1 SGHDT and CDR2 YYEEEE come from the germline V gene. Trimming cost V 6 bases and J 4 bases; bases outside gene matches: 6. The CDR3 region has the DNA TGTGCCAGCAAACAGGGGTCTATCTATGGCTACACCTTC. It is translated as CASKQGSIYGYTF.

This chain uses TRBV18 with TRBJ1-3, with D perhaps matching TRBD1 (5 bases). This CDR3 has 17 residues. Germline V gene data show CDR1 as KGHSH and CDR2 as LQKENI. Trimming left V 2 bases short and J 1 base short, with 15 bases between. CDR3 nucleotides: TGTGCCAGCTCACCAGGGGGAGTGATGACTTCTGGAAACACCATATATTTT. Protein sequence: CASSPGGVMTSGNTIYF.

The V gene is TRBV14, the J gene TRBJ2-1; D unresolved. CDR1 is SGHDN, CDR2 FVKESK, per germline. The CDR3 extends over 14 amino acids. The ends were cut back, 0 bases at V and 5 bases at J, with 8 bases in the middle. The chain's CDR3 is CASSQDLDHNEQFF. The CDR3, as DNA: TGTGCCAGCAGCCAAGACCTGGATCACAATGAGCAGTTCTTC.

The rearrangement uses TRBV19 and TRBJ2-2, with D unclear. CDR1 and CDR2 from the germline V gene are LNHDA and SQIVND (reference sequence). Trimming removed 0 bases from V and 4 bases from J, with 9 bases in between. This CDR3 region has 15 residues. For the CDR3, the DNA is TGTGCCAGTAGTATAGATCGTCGCCTCACCGGGGAGCTGTTTTTT. This translates into CASSIDRRLTGELFF.

This clone was seen only a few times. This chain joins TRBV5-1 and TRBJ1-5, with D possibly TRBD1 on 6 matching bases. CDR1 is SGHRS and CDR2 is YFSETQ in the germline V gene. V lost 4 bases and J lost 2, with 13 bases in between. This CDR3 has 15 amino acids. CDR3 in DNA: TGCGCCAGCAGCGCTGGGGGCATCGGCAATCAGCCCCAGCATTTT. It translates to CASSAGGIGNQPQHF.

This clone was seen once. The gene calls are TRBV10-2 and TRBJ2-7, with D perhaps matching TRBD1 or TRBD2 (5 bases each). In germline, CDR1 is WSHSY, CDR2 SAAADI. The CDR3 totals 17 residues. Trimming took 6 bases from V and 1 from J, leaving 22 bases between them. The CDR3 reads CASRRGGPPRTSYEQYF. CDR3 coding DNA: TGCGCCAGCAGACGGGGCGGGCCCCCGAGGACGTCCTACGAGCAGTACTTC.

This chain links TRBV5-1 with TRBJ1-1, with 7 bases that match TRBD1. CDR3 length: 18 residues. Germline values: CDR1 SGHRS, CDR2 YFSETQ. V lost 0 bases and J lost 4; bases outside the gene matches: 15. The CDR3: CASSLGYFLRQGSTEAFF. In nucleotides, the CDR3 is TGCGCCAGCAGCTTGGGATATTTTTTGAGACAGGGAAGCACTGAAGCTTTCTTT. Full variable domain (missing parts from reference TRBV5-1 and TRBJ1-1): KAGVTQTPRYLIKTRGQQVTLSCSPISGHRSVSWYQQTPGQGLQFLFEYFSETQRNKGNFPGRFSGRQFSNSRSEMNVSTLELGDSALYLCASSLGYFLRQGSTEAFFGQGTRLTVV.

The gene calls are TRBV19 and TRBJ2-1; D is undetermined. CDR1 is LNHDA, CDR2 SQIVND, per germline (reference sequence). There are 11 residues in the CDR3. V lost 6 bases and J 5 bases, leaving 5 bases between the germline ends. The CDR3 DNA is TGTGCCAGTAGGGACCACAATGAGCAGTTCTTC. This encodes CASRDHNEQFF.

The chain links TRBV7-2 to TRBJ1-2; TRBD1 matches at 9 bases. Trimming cost V 5 bases and J 4 bases; bases outside gene matches: 5. The CDR3 spans 14 residues. Germline loops: CDR1 SGHTA, CDR2 FQGNSA. CDR3 region: CASSKGQGAYGYTF. The DNA for the CDR3 is TGTGCCAGCAGCAAGGGACAGGGCGCCTATGGCTACACCTTC.

This chain links TRBV4-1 with TRBJ1-4, with D possibly matching TRBD1 (6 bases). CDR1 MGHRA and CDR2 YSYEKL come from the germline V gene. This CDR3 region has 18 residues. The ends were cut back, 1 base at V and 0 bases at J, with 15 bases in the middle. The CDR3 protein is CASSQGYGGPATNEKLFF. In DNA form, the CDR3 reads TGCGCCAGCAGCCAAGGTTATGGGGGGCCCGCAACTAATGAAAAACTGTTTTTT.

The chain joins TRBV29-1 to TRBJ2-5; TRBD1 is a possible D gene (6 bases). Germline CDR1 SQVTM, CDR2 ANQGSEA. V was trimmed by 8 bases and J by 2 bases, leaving 9 bases between them. This CDR3 is built from 11 residues. The CDR3 sequence is CSLGQQETQYF. CDR3 in DNA: TGCAGCCTCGGACAGCAAGAGACCCAGTACTTC.

This CDR3 reads CAGTVSSSAGAFF. CDR3 nucleotides: TGTGCCGGGACAGTGAGCTCTTCGGCGGGAGCTTTCTTT. This chain uses TRBV2 with TRBJ1-1; 7 bases match TRBD1. CDR1 and CDR2 (germline): SNHLY, FYNNEI. This CDR3 is 13 amino acids long. V dropped 11 bases and J dropped 10; count of bases not matched to a gene: 16. Complete variable domain (other parts from reference TRBV2 and TRBJ1-1): EPEVTQTPSHQVTQMGQEVILRCVPISNHLYFYWYRQILGQKVEFLVSFYNNEISEKSEIFDDQFSVERPDGSNFTLKIRSTKLEDSAMYFCAGTVSSSAGAFFGQGTRLTVV.

This clone came up once. The chain is built from TRBV6-5 and TRBJ1-4; D might be TRBD1 (5 bases). V was cut by 0 bases and J by 8 bases, with 13 bases left in between. CDR3 length equals 15 residues. In germline, CDR1 is MNHEY, CDR2 SVGAGI. The CDR3 DNA is TGTGCCAGCAGTTACTCCGGGGGACCCAACGAAAAACTGTTTTTT. Amino acids: CASSYSGGPNEKLFF.